The text below deals with one T cell receptor beta chain. These data belong to a study of PD-L1 blockade in urothelial cancer. About the study: The number of prior chemotherapy regimens per patient was 0 to 3.

Generated by immunoSEQ multiplex PCR, the TCRdb table keeps only in-frame clones and is missing some. The repertoire holds 45,000 to 60,000 clones, with 88% as singletons. Time point described: peripheral blood 6 weeks after treatment start. Germline CDR1 SQVTM, CDR2 ANQGSEA. The CDR3 length is 14 residues. V lost 8 bases and J lost 0, with 16 bases in between. V and J are TRBV29-1 and TRBJ1-1; D perhaps matches TRBD1 (6 bases). The sample consisted of PBMCs, taken around atezolizumab (anti-PD-L1) treatment. This clonotype originated in a man between 60 and 75 years old with urothelial cancer. The CDR3 protein is CSLSGGAVNTEAFF. In DNA form, the CDR3 reads TGCAGCTTGTCTGGGGGCGCGGTGAACACTGAAGCTTTCTTT.